The clone carrying this T cell receptor (beta chain) has at least ten counts. Four PCR rounds used nested alpha and beta constant region primers plus the SP2 primer. TCRdb called the 5' RACE reads again in MiXCR, with one record for every CDR3 protein. Of more than 45,000 distinct CDR3 sequences detected, 7.2% appear once; the ten largest clones hold almost 10%. The data are from a study of naive and memory T cell subsets. The germline CDR1 and CDR2 sequences are MNHEY and SMNVEV (reference sequence). Trimming removed 7 bases from V and 3 bases from J; junction bases left unmatched: 7. The CDR3 consists of 17 residues. An oligonucleotide containing a UMI was ligated to the 3' end of TCR cDNA.

The sequence came from a male donor in good health. The chain employs TRBV27 and TRBJ2-3, with 16 bases aligning to TRBD2. The CDR3 sequence is CASMYPGLAGGTDTQYF. The CDR3 region has the DNA TGTGCCAGCATGTACCCGGGACTAGCGGGAGGGACAGATACGCAGTATTTT.